This T cell receptor (beta chain) was recovered during a study of a mutant IDH1 vaccine in newly diagnosed glioma. Study details: Vaccine dosing followed radiotherapy by 4-6 weeks, or accompanied temozolomide cycles. Former treatment meant radiotherapy, temozolomide, or both; the majority had gotten both. Study-level points and caveats: Most patients, 90% to 95%, showed vaccine-induced immune responses.

Comment on this clone: Its specificity is not known.

The table came from immunoSEQ multiplex PCR; TCRdb's copy has only in-frame clones and leaves some out. The sample holds approximately 47,000 clones, around nine tenths seen once. The sample's time point: week 35, safety follow-up. The study gave 300 ug of mutant IDH1 20-mer peptide per vaccine dose, with topical imiquimod. All eight of the vaccinations patients received fell in weeks 1, 3, 5, 7, 11, 15, 19 and 23. The germline V and J ends were trimmed by 6 bases and 2 bases, with 10 bases remaining between them. The CDR3 is 12 residues long. The germline V gene encodes CDR1 SQVTM and CDR2 ANQGSEA. The TCR sequence derives from a woman aged 40-49 years with glioma. The genes are TRBV29-1 and TRBJ1-2; D is undetermined. Sequenced here: PBMCs, sampled from a glioma patient whose treatment included an IDH1 peptide vaccine. The CDR3 DNA reads TGCAGCGTGAACCTAGACAACTATGGCTACACCTTC. This codes for CSVNLDNYGYTF.